These 4 T cell receptor beta chains were sequenced from one sample in a study of early T cells in non-severe SARS-CoV-2 infection. From the 5' RACE reads, TCRdb called clonotypes with MiXCR, one entry per CDR3 protein. Among about 130,000 distinct CDR3 sequences, about 15% were seen once, and the ten largest hold 21%. Sequenced sample: whole blood. All receptors derive from an adult who was a healthcare worker with PCR-confirmed SARS-CoV-2 infection or an uninfected control (not recorded which).

This clonotype was picked up many times. The CDR3 here is CATSSTDTQYF. The DNA of the CDR3 is TGTGCCACGTCCTCCACAGATACGCAGTATTTT. The J gene is TRBJ2-3, the V gene TRBV2; D ambiguous. Germline V lookup: CDR1 SNHLY, CDR2 FYNNEI. CDR3 length: 11 amino acids. Trimming left V 10 bases short and J 2 bases short, with 7 bases between.

This clonotype has a handful of counts. The chain joins TRBV5-1 to TRBJ1-2; D remains unclear. This CDR3 contains 12 residues. Germline values: CDR1 SGHRS, CDR2 YFSETQ. The V and J ends lost 3 bases and 7 bases respectively, with 10 bases between them. The CDR3 loop is CASSSSSGGYTF. The DNA for the CDR3 is TGCGCCAGCAGCTCTTCGTCCGGTGGCTACACCTTC.

This clonotype was seen a few times. J is TRBJ2-1 and V is TRBV5-6, with 11 bases identical to TRBD2. The V and J ends lost 5 bases and 4 bases, in that order; junction bases with no gene match: 11. In germline, CDR1 is SGHDT, CDR2 YYEEEE. The CDR3 has 17 amino acids. The CDR3 here is CASRTLAGGSLYNEQFF. The CDR3 DNA sequence: TGTGCCAGCAGAACCCTAGCGGGGGGCTCACTTTACAATGAGCAGTTCTTC.

This chain uses TRBV3-1 with TRBJ2-7, with no clear D. Trimming left V 2 bases short and J 5 bases short, with 7 bases between. This CDR3 is built from 12 residues. Per the germline V gene, CDR1 is LGHDT and CDR2 is YNNKEL (reference sequence). CDR3 sequence reads: CASSQPPHEQYF. The CDR3 nucleotides read TGTGCCAGCAGCCAACCGCCGCACGAGCAGTACTTC.